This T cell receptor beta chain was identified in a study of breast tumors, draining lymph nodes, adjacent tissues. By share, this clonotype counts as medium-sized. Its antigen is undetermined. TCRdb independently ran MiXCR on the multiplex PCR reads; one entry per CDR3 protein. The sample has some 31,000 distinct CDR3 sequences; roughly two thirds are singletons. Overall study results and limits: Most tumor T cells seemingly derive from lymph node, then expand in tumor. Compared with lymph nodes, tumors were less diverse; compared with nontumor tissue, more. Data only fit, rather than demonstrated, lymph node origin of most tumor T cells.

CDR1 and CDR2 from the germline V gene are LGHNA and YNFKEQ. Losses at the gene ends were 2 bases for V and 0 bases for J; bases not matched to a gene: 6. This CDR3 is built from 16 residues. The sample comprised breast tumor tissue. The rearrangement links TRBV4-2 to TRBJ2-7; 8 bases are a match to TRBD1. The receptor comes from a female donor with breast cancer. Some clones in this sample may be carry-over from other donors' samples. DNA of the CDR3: TGTGCCAGCAGCCAACTTACAGGGGGGCCCTCCTACGAGCAGTACTTC. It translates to CASSQLTGGPSYEQYF.